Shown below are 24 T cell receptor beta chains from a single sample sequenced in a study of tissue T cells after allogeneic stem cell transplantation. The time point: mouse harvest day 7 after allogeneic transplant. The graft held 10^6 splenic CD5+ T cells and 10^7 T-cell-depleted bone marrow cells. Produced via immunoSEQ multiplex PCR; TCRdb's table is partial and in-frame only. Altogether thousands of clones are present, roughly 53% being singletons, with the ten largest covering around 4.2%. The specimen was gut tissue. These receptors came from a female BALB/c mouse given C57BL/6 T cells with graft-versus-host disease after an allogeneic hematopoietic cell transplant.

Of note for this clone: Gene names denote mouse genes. The CDR3 region is CASSLGQSQNTLYF. CDR3 bases read: TGTGCCAGCAGCTTGGGACAAAGTCAAAACACCTTGTAC. The chain links TRBV3 to TRBJ2-4; possible D gene TRBD1, 6 bases. The missing CDR3 end, 1 residue past where the read stops, is filled in from the germline J gene. This CDR3 region has 14 residues. Germline-derived CDR1 and CDR2 are SNHLY and FYNGKV (reference sequence). The ends were cut back, 3 bases at V and 0 bases at J, with 7 bases in the middle.

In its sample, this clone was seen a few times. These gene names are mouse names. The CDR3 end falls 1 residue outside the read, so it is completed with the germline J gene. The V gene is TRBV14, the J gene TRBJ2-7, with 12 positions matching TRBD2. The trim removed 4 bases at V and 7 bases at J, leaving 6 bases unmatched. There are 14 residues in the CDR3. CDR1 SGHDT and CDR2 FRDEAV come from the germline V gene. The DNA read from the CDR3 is TGTGCCAGCAGTCCGACTGGGGGGGCGCGGGAACAGTAC. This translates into CASSPTGGAREQY. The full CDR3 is CASSPTGGAREQYF.

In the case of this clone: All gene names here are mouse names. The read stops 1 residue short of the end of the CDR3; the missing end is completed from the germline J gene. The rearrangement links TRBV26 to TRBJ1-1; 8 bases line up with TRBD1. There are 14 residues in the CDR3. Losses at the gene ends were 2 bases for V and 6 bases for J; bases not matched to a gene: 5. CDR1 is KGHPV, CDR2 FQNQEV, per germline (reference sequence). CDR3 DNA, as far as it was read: TGTGCCAGCAGTCTGCGGACAGGGCGGGCAGAAGTCTTC. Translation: CASSLRTGRAEVF. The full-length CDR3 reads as CASSLRTGRAEVFF.

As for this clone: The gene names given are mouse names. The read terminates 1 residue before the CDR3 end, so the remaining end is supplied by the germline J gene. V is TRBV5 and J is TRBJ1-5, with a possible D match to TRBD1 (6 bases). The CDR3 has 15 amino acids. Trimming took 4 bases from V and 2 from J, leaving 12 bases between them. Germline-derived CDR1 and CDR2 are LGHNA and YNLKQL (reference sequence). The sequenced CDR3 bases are TGTGCCAGCAGCCCCACAGGGTTCTACAACCAGGCTCCGCTT. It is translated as CASSPTGFYNQAPL. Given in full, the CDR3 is CASSPTGFYNQAPLF.

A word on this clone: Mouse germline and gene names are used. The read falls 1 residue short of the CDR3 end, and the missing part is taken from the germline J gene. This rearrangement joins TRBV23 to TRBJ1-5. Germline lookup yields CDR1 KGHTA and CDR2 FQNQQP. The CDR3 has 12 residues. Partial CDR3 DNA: TGCTCCAGCAGTCAACACCACCAGGCTCCGCTT. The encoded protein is CSSSQHHQAPL. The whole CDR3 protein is CSSSQHHQAPLF.

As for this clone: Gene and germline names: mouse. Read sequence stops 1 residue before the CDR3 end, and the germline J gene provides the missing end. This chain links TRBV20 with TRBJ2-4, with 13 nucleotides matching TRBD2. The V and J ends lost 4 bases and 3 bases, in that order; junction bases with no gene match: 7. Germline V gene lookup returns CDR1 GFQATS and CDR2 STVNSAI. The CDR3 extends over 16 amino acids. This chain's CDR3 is CGATDWGGLGQNTLYF. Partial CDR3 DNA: TGTGGTGCTACGGACTGGGGGGGCTTGGGGCAAAACACCTTGTAC.

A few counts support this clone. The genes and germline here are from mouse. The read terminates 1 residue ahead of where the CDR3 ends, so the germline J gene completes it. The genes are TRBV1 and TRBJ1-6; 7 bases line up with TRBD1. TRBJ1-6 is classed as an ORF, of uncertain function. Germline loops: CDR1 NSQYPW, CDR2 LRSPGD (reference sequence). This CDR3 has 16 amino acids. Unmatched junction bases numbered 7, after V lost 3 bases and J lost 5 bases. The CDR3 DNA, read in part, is TGCACCTGCAGTGCGCGGGACAGAGGGGATAATTCGCCCCTCTAC. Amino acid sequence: CTCSARDRGDNSPLY. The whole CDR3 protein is CTCSARDRGDNSPLYF.

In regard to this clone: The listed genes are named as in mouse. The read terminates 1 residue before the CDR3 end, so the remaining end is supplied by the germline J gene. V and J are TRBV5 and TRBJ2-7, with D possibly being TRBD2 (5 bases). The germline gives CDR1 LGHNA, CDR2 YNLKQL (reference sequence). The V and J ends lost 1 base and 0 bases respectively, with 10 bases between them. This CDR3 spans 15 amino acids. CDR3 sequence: CASSQGLRTSYEQYF. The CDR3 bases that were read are TGTGCCAGCAGCCAAGGACTGAGGACCTCCTATGAACAGTAC.

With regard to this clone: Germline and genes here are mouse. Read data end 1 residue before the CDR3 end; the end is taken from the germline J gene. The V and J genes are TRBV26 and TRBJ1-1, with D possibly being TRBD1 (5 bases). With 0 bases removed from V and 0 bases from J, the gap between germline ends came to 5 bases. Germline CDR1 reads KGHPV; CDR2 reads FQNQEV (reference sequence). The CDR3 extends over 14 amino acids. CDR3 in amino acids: CASSLSGPNTEVFF. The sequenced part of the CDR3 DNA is TGTGCCAGCAGTCTGTCGGGACCAAACACAGAAGTCTTC.

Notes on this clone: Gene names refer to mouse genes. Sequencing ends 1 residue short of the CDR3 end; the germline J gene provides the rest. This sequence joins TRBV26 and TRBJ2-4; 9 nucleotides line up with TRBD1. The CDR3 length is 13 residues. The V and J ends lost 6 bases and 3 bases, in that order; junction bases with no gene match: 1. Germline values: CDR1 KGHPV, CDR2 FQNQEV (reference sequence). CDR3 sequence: CASRGQGQNTLYF. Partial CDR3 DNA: TGTGCCAGCAGGGGACAGGGACAAAACACCTTGTAC.

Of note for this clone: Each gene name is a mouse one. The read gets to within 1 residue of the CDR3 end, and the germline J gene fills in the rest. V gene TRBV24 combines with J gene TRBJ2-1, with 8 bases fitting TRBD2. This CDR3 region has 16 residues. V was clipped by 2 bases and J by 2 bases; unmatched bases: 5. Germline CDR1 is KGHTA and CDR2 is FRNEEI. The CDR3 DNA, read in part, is TGTGCCAGCAGTCTGGGGGGGGCGCGTGACTATGCTGAGCAGTTC. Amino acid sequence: CASSLGGARDYAEQF. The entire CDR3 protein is CASSLGGARDYAEQFF.

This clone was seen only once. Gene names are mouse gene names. The DNA read from the CDR3 is TGTGCCAGCAGTCTGGAGGGGGCGCGGACCGGGCAGCTCTAC. Protein: CASSLEGARTGQLY. Given in full, the CDR3 is CASSLEGARTGQLYF. The genes are TRBV26 and TRBJ2-2; TRBD1 might be the D (7 bases). The CDR3 end is not reached by the read, which stops 1 residue before it; the germline J gene fills it in. This CDR3 contains 15 residues. Between the trimmed V and J ends, which lost 2 bases and 5 bases, there was a span of 12 bases. Germline V lookup: CDR1 KGHPV, CDR2 FQNQEV (reference sequence). Drawing the rest from reference TRBV26 and TRBJ2-2, the complete variable domain is NSKVIQTPRYLVKGQGQKAKMRCIPEKGHPVVFWYQQNKNNEFKFLINFQNQEVLQQIDMTEKRFSAECPSNSPCSLEIQSSEAGDSALYLCASSLEGARTGQLYFGEGSKLTVL.

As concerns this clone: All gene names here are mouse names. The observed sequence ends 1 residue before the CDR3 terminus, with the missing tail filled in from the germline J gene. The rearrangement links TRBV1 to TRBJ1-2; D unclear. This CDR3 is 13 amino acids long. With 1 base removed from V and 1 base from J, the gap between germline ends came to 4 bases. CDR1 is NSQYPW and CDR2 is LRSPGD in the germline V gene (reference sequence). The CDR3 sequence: CTCSAVGNSDYTF. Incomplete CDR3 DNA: TGCACCTGCAGTGCAGTGGGAAACTCCGACTACACC.

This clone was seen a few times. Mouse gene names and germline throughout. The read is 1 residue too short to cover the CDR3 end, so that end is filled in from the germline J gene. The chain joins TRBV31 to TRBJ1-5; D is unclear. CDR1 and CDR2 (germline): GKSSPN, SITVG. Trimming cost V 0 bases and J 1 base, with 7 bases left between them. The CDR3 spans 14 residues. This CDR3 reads CAWSLGQNNQAPLF. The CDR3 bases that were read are TGTGCCTGGAGTCTCGGGCAAAACAACCAGGCTCCGCTT.

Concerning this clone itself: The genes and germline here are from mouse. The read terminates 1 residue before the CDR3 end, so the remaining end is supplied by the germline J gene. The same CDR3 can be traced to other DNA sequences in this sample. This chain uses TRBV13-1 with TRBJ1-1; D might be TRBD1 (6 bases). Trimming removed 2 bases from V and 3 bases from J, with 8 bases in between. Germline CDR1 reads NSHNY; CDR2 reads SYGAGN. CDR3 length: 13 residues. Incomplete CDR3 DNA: TGTGCCAGCAGTGAGGACAGAGACACAGAAGTCTTC. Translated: CASSEDRDTEVF. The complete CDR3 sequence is CASSEDRDTEVFF.

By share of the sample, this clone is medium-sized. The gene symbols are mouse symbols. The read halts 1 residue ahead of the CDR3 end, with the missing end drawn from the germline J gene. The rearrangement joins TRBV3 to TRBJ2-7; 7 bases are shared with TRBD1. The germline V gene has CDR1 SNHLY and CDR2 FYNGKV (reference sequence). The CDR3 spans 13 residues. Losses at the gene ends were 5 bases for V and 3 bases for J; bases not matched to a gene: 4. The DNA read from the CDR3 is TGTGCCAGCAGCCGGACAGGAGGCTATGAACAGTAC. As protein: CASSRTGGYEQY. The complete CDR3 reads CASSRTGGYEQYF.

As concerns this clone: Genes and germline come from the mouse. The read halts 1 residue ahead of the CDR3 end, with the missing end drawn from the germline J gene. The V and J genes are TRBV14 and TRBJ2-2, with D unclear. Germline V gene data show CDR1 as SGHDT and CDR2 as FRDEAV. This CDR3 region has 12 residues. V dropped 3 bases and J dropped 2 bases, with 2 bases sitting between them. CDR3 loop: CASSSNTGQLYF. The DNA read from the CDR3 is TGTGCCAGCAGTTCTAACACCGGGCAGCTCTAC.

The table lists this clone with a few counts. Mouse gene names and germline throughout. The covered CDR3 bases are TGTGCCAGCAGCCAAAACAGGGGTGGAGACACCCAGTAC. Protein: CASSQNRGGDTQY. The whole CDR3 protein reads CASSQNRGGDTQYF. The rearrangement links TRBV5 to TRBJ2-5, with TRBD1 identical over 7 bases. From the germline J gene comes the end of the CDR3, since the read stops 1 residue before it. V lost 2 bases, J lost 5 bases, and 4 bases stayed unmatched. The CDR3 totals 14 residues. Germline V lookup: CDR1 LGHNA, CDR2 YNLKQL (reference sequence).

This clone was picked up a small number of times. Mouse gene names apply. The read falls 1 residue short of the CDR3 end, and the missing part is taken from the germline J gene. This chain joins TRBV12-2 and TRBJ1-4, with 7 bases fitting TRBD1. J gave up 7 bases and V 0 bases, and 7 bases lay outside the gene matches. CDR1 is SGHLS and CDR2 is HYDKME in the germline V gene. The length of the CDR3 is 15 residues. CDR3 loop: CASSLGQGGSERLFF. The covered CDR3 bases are TGTGCCAGCTCTCTCGGGCAGGGGGGGAGCGAAAGATTATTT. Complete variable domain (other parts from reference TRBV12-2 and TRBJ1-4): NSGVVQSPRYIIKGKGERSILKCIPISGHLSVAWYQQTQGQELKFFIQHYDKMERDKGNLPSRFSVQQFDDYHSEMNMSALELEDSAVYFCASSLGQGGSERLFFGHGTKLSVL.

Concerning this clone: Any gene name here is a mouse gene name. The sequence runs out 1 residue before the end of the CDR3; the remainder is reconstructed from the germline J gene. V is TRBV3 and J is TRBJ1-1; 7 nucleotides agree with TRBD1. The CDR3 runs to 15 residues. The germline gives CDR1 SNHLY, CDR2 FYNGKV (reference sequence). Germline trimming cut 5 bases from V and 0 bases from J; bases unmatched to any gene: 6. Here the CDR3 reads CASSPWGTANTEVFF. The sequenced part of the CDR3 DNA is TGTGCCAGCAGCCCTTGGGGGACAGCAAACACAGAAGTCTTC.

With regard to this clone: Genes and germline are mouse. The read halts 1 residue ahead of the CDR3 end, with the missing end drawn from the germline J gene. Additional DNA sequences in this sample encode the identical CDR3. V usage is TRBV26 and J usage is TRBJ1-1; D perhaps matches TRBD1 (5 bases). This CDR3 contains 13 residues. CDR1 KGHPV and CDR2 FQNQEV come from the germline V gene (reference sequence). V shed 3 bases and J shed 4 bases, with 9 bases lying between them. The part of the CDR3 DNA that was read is TGTGCCAGCAGTCTCCGGGGGGGCACAGAAGTCTTC. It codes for CASSLRGGTEVF. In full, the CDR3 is CASSLRGGTEVFF. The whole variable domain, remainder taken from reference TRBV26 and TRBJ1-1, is NSKVIQTPRYLVKGQGQKAKMRCIPEKGHPVVFWYQQNKNNEFKFLINFQNQEVLQQIDMTEKRFSAECPSNSPCSLEIQSSEAGDSALYLCASSLRGGTEVFFGKGTRLTVV.

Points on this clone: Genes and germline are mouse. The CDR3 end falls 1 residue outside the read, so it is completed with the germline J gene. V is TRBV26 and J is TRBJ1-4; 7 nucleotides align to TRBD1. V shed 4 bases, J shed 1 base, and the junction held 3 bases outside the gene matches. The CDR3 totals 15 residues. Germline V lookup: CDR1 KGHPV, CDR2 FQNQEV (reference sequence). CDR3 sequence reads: CASSPDRASNERLFF. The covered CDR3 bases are TGTGCCAGCAGTCCCGACAGGGCTTCCAACGAAAGATTATTT. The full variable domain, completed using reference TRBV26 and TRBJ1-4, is NSKVIQTPRYLVKGQGQKAKMRCIPEKGHPVVFWYQQNKNNEFKFLINFQNQEVLQQIDMTEKRFSAECPSNSPCSLEIQSSEAGDSALYLCASSPDRASNERLFFGHGTKLSVL.

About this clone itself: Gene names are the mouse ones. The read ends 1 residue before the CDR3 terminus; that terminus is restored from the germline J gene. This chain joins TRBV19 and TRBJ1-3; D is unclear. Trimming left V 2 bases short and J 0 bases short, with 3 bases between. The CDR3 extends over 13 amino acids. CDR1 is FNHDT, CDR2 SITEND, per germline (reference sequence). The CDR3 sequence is CASSISSGNTLYF. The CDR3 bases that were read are TGTGCCAGCAGTATCAGTTCTGGAAATACGCTCTAT. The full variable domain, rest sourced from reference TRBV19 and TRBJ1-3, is GGIITQTPKFLIGQEGQKLTLKCQQNFNHDTMYWYRQDSGKGLRLIYYSITENDLQKGDLSEGYDASREKKSSFSLTVTSAQKNEMAVFLCASSISSGNTLYFGEGSRLIVV.

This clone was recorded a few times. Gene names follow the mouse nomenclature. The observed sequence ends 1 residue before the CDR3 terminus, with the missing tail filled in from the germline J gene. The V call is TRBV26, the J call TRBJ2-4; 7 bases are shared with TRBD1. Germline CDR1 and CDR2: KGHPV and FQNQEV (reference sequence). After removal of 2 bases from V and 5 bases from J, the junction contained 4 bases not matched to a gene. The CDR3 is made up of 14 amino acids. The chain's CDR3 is CASSLPNRGNTLYF. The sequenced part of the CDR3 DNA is TGTGCCAGCAGTCTGCCAAACAGGGGAAACACCTTGTAC.